These T cell receptor beta chains were read from a single sample in a study of CD8+ T cells in alopecia areata. The method was immunoSEQ multiplex PCR; TCRdb's version includes in-frame clones alone and lacks a portion of them. The data contain roughly 100,000 clones, 85% to 90% of them singletons. The sample was CD8+ T cells sorted from blood, taken at approximately week 30, from a patient treated with tofacitinib. All receptors derive from a human donor with alopecia areata. CDR3s leave out the opening cysteine and the closing phenylalanine or tryptophan. Rows may omit the clone size; those that give it use once, few, many or a size class.

J: TRBJ2-7; length: 11; size: few; V: TRBV2; CDR3: AISGTGAYEQY
J: TRBJ2-3; length: 14; size: .; V: TRBV9; CDR3: ASSAALRGGTDTQY
J: TRBJ2-7; length: 19; size: .; V: TRBV7-8; CDR3: ASSFGRESGLAGDSSYEQY
J: TRBJ1-1; length: 8; size: .; V: TRBV29-1; CDR3: SSGEPEAF
J: TRBJ2-2; length: 10; size: few; V: TRBV6-1; CDR3: ASRKNTGELF
J: TRBJ2-7; length: 11; size: .; V: TRBV5-6; CDR3: ASKPGGLYEQY
J: TRBJ2-7; length: 12; size: once; V: TRBV5-1; CDR3: ASSFREPEAEQY
J: TRBJ2-5; length: 10; size: .; V: TRBV13; CDR3: ASRATRGEQY
J: TRBJ2-1; length: 13; size: .; V: TRBV9; CDR3: ASSHERGDYNEQF
J: TRBJ2-5; length: 11; size: .; V: TRBV6-5; CDR3: ASGGGIQETQY
J: .; length: 14; size: .; V: TRBV7-2; CDR3: ASSFDVGTGIYEQY
J: TRBJ2-7; length: 11; size: .; V: TRBV4-1; CDR3: ASSQGDTYEQY
J: TRBJ2-7; length: 13; size: .; V: TRBV13; CDR3: ASSNRDRGPYEQY
J: TRBJ2-1; length: 13; size: .; V: TRBV15; CDR3: ATSRDDVSYNEQF
J: TRBJ2-3; length: 10; size: once; V: TRBV27; CDR3: ASSFSSGEQY
J: TRBJ2-1; length: 10; size: large; V: TRBV2; CDR3: ASSQGTDEQF